These 32 T cell receptor beta chains came from one sample sequenced in a study of T cell changes during pregnancy in multiple sclerosis. Clones were sequenced by immunoSEQ multiplex PCR, and TCRdb holds only the in-frame ones, with some missing. The sample contains fewer than 85,000 clones, roughly 92% of which appear only once. Specimen: peripheral blood, collected in the third trimester of pregnancy. These TCRs come from a female donor in good health, enrolled as a control in a pregnancy study.

This clone appeared a single time. V usage is TRBV9 and J usage is TRBJ1-2, with D unresolved. V was trimmed by 4 bases and J by 4 bases, leaving 17 bases between them. The CDR3 is made up of 15 amino acids. The germline V gene encodes CDR1 SGDLS and CDR2 YYNGEE. Here the CDR3 reads CASSRRAETVYGYTF. The DNA of the CDR3 is TGTGCCAGCAGCCGGCGGGCAGAAACCGTCTATGGCTACACCTTC.

The chain combines TRBV6-5 with TRBJ1-2; 9 nucleotides match TRBD1. The germline V gene encodes CDR1 MNHEY and CDR2 SVGAGI. V lost 11 bases to trimming and J lost 5 bases; unmatched junction nucleotides: 9. This CDR3 has 13 amino acids. The CDR3 loop reads CASRQGGTYGYTF. As DNA, the CDR3 is TGTGCCTCCCGACAGGGGGGTACTTATGGCTACACCTTC.

CDR3 amino acids: CATSRDLQGGFNYGYTF. Written as DNA, the CDR3 is TGTGCCACCAGCAGAGATCTCCAGGGGGGATTTAACTATGGCTACACCTTC. V and J are TRBV15 and TRBJ1-2, with TRBD1 matching over 7 bases. V shed 0 bases and J 1 base; nucleotides not matched to a gene: 8. The germline V gene has CDR1 LNHNV and CDR2 YYDKDF (reference sequence). The CDR3 is made up of 17 amino acids.

J is TRBJ1-1 and V is TRBV4-1, with D perhaps matching TRBD1 (6 bases). Trimming cost V 4 bases and J 11 bases, with 14 bases left between them. The germline CDR1 and CDR2 sequences are MGHRA and YSYEKL. The CDR3 runs 12 residues. The CDR3 is CASSPEGRGAFF. The CDR3, as DNA: TGCGCCAGCAGCCCAGAGGGTAGGGGGGCTTTCTTT.

This clone was picked up one time. V is TRBV5-6 and J is TRBJ2-1; D uncertain. The ends were cut back, 0 bases at V and 2 bases at J, with 9 bases in the middle. The CDR3 runs to 15 residues. Germline V gene sequence: CDR1 SGHDT, CDR2 YYEEEE. DNA of the CDR3: TGTGCCAGCAGCTTGGGGGCTTTCCCCTACAATGAGCAGTTCTTC. This translates into CASSLGAFPYNEQFF.

This clone has just a few counts. The chain employs TRBV6-4 and TRBJ2-2; D may be TRBD1 (5 bases). Looked up from germline, CDR1 is MRHNA and CDR2 is SNTAGT. Trimming stripped 4 bases from V and 0 bases from J, with 9 bases between. The CDR3 has 15 residues. This chain's CDR3 is CASSATVANTGELFF. The CDR3 DNA sequence: TGTGCCAGCAGTGCGACAGTCGCGAACACCGGGGAGCTGTTTTTT.

The J gene is TRBJ1-4, the V gene TRBV28; D unclear. The germline V and J ends were trimmed by 1 base and 4 bases, with 7 bases remaining between them. Germline V CDR1 and CDR2: MDHEN, SYDVKM. The CDR3 has 14 amino acids. The CDR3 DNA is TGTGCCAGCAGTTTATACCAGATTAATGAAAAACTGTTTTTT. Protein sequence: CASSLYQINEKLFF.

The chain couples TRBV19 to TRBJ2-7; D is perhaps TRBD2 (5 bases). Germline assignment: CDR1 LNHDA and CDR2 SQIVND (reference sequence). This CDR3 has 15 residues. The germline V and J ends were trimmed by 7 bases and 3 bases, with 19 bases remaining between them. CDR3 coding DNA: TGTGCCAGTAAGTTCGCCGACATGGGAGACTACGAGCAGTACTTC. Amino acid sequence: CASKFADMGDYEQYF.

V is TRBV2 and J is TRBJ2-7; 8 nucleotides line up with TRBD2. There are 12 residues in the CDR3. The germline gives CDR1 SNHLY, CDR2 FYNNEI. Germline trimming cut 7 bases from V and 4 bases from J; bases unmatched to any gene: 3. The CDR3 DNA reads as TGTGCCAGCAAGGCGGGAGGTTACGAGCAGTACTTC. This sequence encodes CASKAGGYEQYF.

This chain uses TRBV6-6 with TRBJ1-1; 10 nucleotides agree with TRBD1. This CDR3 contains 16 residues. Germline-derived CDR1 and CDR2 are MNHNY and SVGAGI (reference sequence). Trimming at V came to 6 bases and at J to 0 bases, leaving 7 bases not matched to a gene. This CDR3 is CASSPGTGVLNTEAFF. In nucleotides, the CDR3 is TGTGCCAGCAGCCCCGGGACAGGGGTTTTGAACACTGAAGCTTTCTTT.

This chain links TRBV4-2 with TRBJ2-5, with 11 bases lining up with TRBD2. This CDR3 is built from 15 residues. Germline-derived CDR1 and CDR2 are LGHNA and YNFKEQ. Trimming took 1 base from V and 7 from J; bases not matched to a gene: 5. The CDR3: CASSQVSGGAGTQYF. The CDR3 bases are TGTGCCAGCAGCCAAGTTAGCGGGGGGGCAGGGACCCAGTACTTC.

V usage is TRBV27 and J usage is TRBJ1-2; TRBD1 agrees at 7 bases. J was trimmed by 2 bases and V by 0 bases; bases with no gene match: 0. Germline V CDR1 and CDR2: MNHEY, SMNVEV (reference sequence). The CDR3 is made up of 14 amino acids. The CDR3 DNA reads as TGTGCCAGCAGTTTATCGACAGGGAACTATGGCTACACCTTC. The encoded protein is CASSLSTGNYGYTF.

The chain couples TRBV4-1 to TRBJ2-7, with D possibly matching TRBD1 (6 bases). This CDR3 has 17 amino acids. Trimming left V 1 base short and J 3 bases short, with 19 bases between. In germline, CDR1 is MGHRA, CDR2 YSYEKL. CDR3 bases: TGCGCCAGCAGCCAAGTCGTTTATACCCGGGACAACTACGAGCAGTACTTC. Amino acids: CASSQVVYTRDNYEQYF.

The chain employs TRBV5-1 and TRBJ2-3, with 15 bases aligning to TRBD2. The CDR3 totals 18 residues. The germline V gene has CDR1 SGHRS and CDR2 YFSETQ. V lost 2 bases, J lost 2 bases, and 6 bases stayed unmatched. CDR3: CASSFGLAGGRVTDTQYF. The CDR3 DNA is TGCGCCAGCAGCTTCGGACTAGCGGGGGGGCGTGTCACAGATACGCAGTATTTT.

This chain connects TRBV10-2 to TRBJ2-3; 7 bases are a match to TRBD2. The CDR3 runs 14 residues. The V and J ends lost 7 bases and 1 base, in that order; junction bases with no gene match: 5. CDR1 WSHSY and CDR2 SAAADI come from the germline V gene. CDR3 in DNA: TGCGCCAGCACGGGGGGTCCGCGCACAGATACGCAGTATTTT. Residues: CASTGGPRTDTQYF.

This clone was seen a single time. J is TRBJ1-1 and V is TRBV5-1; D uncertain. CDR1 SGHRS and CDR2 YFSETQ come from the germline V gene. Trimming removed 0 bases from V and 2 bases from J, with 11 bases in between. The CDR3 covers 15 residues. This CDR3 is CASSLVRTSNTEAFF. CDR3 sequence (DNA): TGCGCCAGCAGCTTGGTTCGAACGAGCAACACTGAAGCTTTCTTT.

This chain links TRBV28 with TRBJ1-4; no firm D call. In germline, CDR1 is MDHEN, CDR2 SYDVKM. With 2 bases removed from V and 8 bases from J, the gap between germline ends came to 12 bases. CDR3 length equals 14 residues. This CDR3 reads CASSLEGSGEKLFF. DNA of the CDR3: TGTGCCAGCAGTTTAGAGGGTAGTGGGGAAAAACTGTTTTTT.

The chain recombines TRBV9 with TRBJ2-6, with D possibly matching TRBD1 (6 bases). V lost 0 bases and J 2 bases, leaving 6 bases between the germline ends. Germline V gene lookup returns CDR1 SGDLS and CDR2 YYNGEE. CDR3 size: 15 residues. The CDR3 reads CASSVGQAGANVLTF. CDR3 nucleotide sequence: TGTGCCAGCAGCGTAGGACAGGCTGGGGCCAACGTCCTGACTTTC.

This sequence joins TRBV18 and TRBJ2-5; 7 nucleotides match TRBD2. Losses at the gene ends were 3 bases for V and 2 bases for J; bases not matched to a gene: 6. CDR3 length: 15 amino acids. CDR1 KGHSH and CDR2 LQKENI come from the germline V gene. CDR3: CASSPGRGVQETQYF. DNA for the CDR3: TGTGCCAGCTCACCGGGTCGGGGGGTTCAAGAGACCCAGTACTTC.

The genes are TRBV28 and TRBJ2-3; 8 bases line up with TRBD1. Looked up from germline, CDR1 is MDHEN and CDR2 is SYDVKM. The CDR3 has 12 amino acids. Germline trimming cut 10 bases from V and 6 bases from J; bases unmatched to any gene: 6. CDR3 DNA sequence: TGTGCCATCACGACAGGGGCGGATACGCAGTATTTT. It yields the protein CAITTGADTQYF.

This sequence joins TRBV4-2 and TRBJ2-1; TRBD2 matches 8 bases. V lost 4 bases to trimming and J lost 4 bases; unmatched junction nucleotides: 6. The CDR3 runs to 15 residues. Germline values: CDR1 LGHNA, CDR2 YNFKEQ. In DNA, the CDR3 is TGTGCCAGCAGCCCCGGTACGGGGGGGTACAATGAGCAGTTCTTC. Encoded protein: CASSPGTGGYNEQFF.

The chain couples TRBV30 to TRBJ2-2; 9 bases are a match to TRBD2. Unmatched junction bases numbered 3, after V lost 3 bases and J lost 1 base. The CDR3 runs to 15 residues. Germline V lookup: CDR1 GTSNPN, CDR2 SVGIG (reference sequence). DNA of the CDR3: TGTGCCTGGAGGCTAGCGGGGATGAACACCGGGGAGCTGTTTTTT. Its translation is CAWRLAGMNTGELFF.

This chain connects TRBV11-1 to TRBJ2-1, with a tentative D call TRBD1 (6 bases). The germline V gene encodes CDR1 SGHAT and CDR2 FQDESV (reference sequence). The CDR3 is 14 amino acids. With 1 base removed from V and 4 bases from J, the gap between germline ends came to 8 bases. The DNA of the CDR3 is TGTGCCAGCAGCTTAGGGACAGTATACAATGAGCAGTTCTTC. This codes for CASSLGTVYNEQFF.

This sequence joins TRBV4-1 and TRBJ1-1; unclear D gene. The CDR3 is made up of 13 amino acids. Germline CDR1 MGHRA, CDR2 YSYEKL. Trimming pared 2 bases from V and 6 bases from J, leaving 10 bases between. CDR3 in amino acids: CASSQRGSPEAFF. The CDR3 DNA sequence: TGCGCCAGCAGCCAACGGGGTAGCCCTGAAGCTTTCTTT.

This clone occurred once. V gene TRBV19 combines with J gene TRBJ2-1, with 7 nucleotides matching TRBD2. This CDR3 spans 15 amino acids. CDR1 and CDR2 (germline): LNHDA, SQIVND (reference sequence). With V trimmed by 7 bases and J by 1 base, 7 bases remained unmatched. The CDR3 nucleotides read TGTGCCAGTACCGTCAGCGGGAATTCCTACAATGAGCAGTTCTTC. Amino acid sequence: CASTVSGNSYNEQFF.

V gene TRBV19 combines with J gene TRBJ2-2; perhaps TRBD1 as D (6 bases). Per the germline V gene, CDR1 is LNHDA and CDR2 is SQIVND (reference sequence). This CDR3 comprises 15 residues. V shed 7 bases and J shed 7 bases, with 19 bases lying between them. In nucleotides, the CDR3 is TGTGCCAGTACCAACTTCCCAGGGGCCGGCGGGGAGCTGTTTTTT. Amino acids: CASTNFPGAGGELFF.

The V and J genes are TRBV4-1 and TRBJ2-5, with 13 bases aligning to TRBD2. The CDR3 spans 18 residues. CDR1 and CDR2 from the germline V gene are MGHRA and YSYEKL. The V and J ends lost 3 bases and 5 bases, in that order; junction bases with no gene match: 12. This CDR3 is CASSQGPRTSGSWETQYF. The CDR3 nucleotides read TGCGCCAGCAGCCAGGGACCCCGGACTAGCGGGAGTTGGGAGACCCAGTACTTC.

The rearrangement joins TRBV7-9 to TRBJ1-5; D gene unclear. The V and J ends lost 5 bases and 6 bases respectively, with 8 bases between them. The CDR3 is 12 amino acids. The germline CDR1 and CDR2 sequences are SEHNR and FQNEAQ (reference sequence). The DNA for the CDR3 is TGTGCCAGCAGCCAGGATGGTCAGCCCCAGCATTTT. It encodes CASSQDGQPQHF.

The chain carries TRBV5-1 and TRBJ1-2; 8 nucleotides line up with TRBD1. The CDR3 has 16 amino acids. The V gene's germline CDR1 is SGHRS and CDR2 YFSETQ. The trim removed 5 bases at V and 3 bases at J, leaving 12 bases unmatched. CDR3 sequence: CASSSLLTGDDYGYTF. DNA for the CDR3: TGCGCCAGCAGTTCCCTCCTGACAGGGGATGACTATGGCTACACCTTC.

This clone appeared once. The chain's CDR3 is CASSLAGANTGELFF. The CDR3 nucleotides read TGCGCCAGCAGCTTAGCGGGGGCCAACACCGGGGAGCTGTTTTTT. This chain joins TRBV5-1 and TRBJ2-2, with TRBD2 matching over 8 bases. Trimming took 2 bases from V and 2 from J; bases not matched to a gene: 2. CDR1 and CDR2 from the germline V gene are SGHRS and YFSETQ. CDR3 size: 15 residues.

CDR3 loop: CASSFGSDLNTEAFF. In DNA, the CDR3 is TGTGCCAGCAGTTTCGGAAGCGACTTGAACACTGAAGCTTTCTTT. The rearrangement uses TRBV28 and TRBJ1-1, with no clear D. Germline CDR1 MDHEN, CDR2 SYDVKM. The CDR3 has 15 amino acids. V lost 3 bases, J lost 0 bases, and 11 bases lay in between.

This chain links TRBV29-1 with TRBJ1-2; maybe TRBD1 (6 bases). CDR1 is SQVTM, CDR2 ANQGSEA, per germline. V dropped 4 bases and J dropped 4 bases, with 13 bases sitting between them. The CDR3 runs to 13 residues. CDR3 DNA sequence: TGCAGCGTTGCACAGGGCCCCCTCTATGGCTACACCTTC. It codes for CSVAQGPLYGYTF.